One sample yielded the 8 T cell receptor beta chains listed below, sequenced in a study of T cell responses to AZD1222 COVID-19 vaccine. TCRdb's copy holds only in-frame clones and misses some; the assay was immunoSEQ multiplex PCR. The repertoire includes about 97,000 clones, roughly 87% of them detected once, and about 17% sits in the top ten. The material was peripheral blood, obtained on day 0 of AZD1222 vaccination. The receptors stem from an adult in good health.

The chain carries TRBV29-1 and TRBJ2-5; either TRBD1 or TRBD2 may supply D (5 bases each). V was clipped by 4 bases and J by 0 bases, with 6 bases between them. Germline loops: CDR1 SQVTM, CDR2 ANQGSEA. The CDR3 contains 12 residues. CDR3 protein: CSVGGDQETQYF. The CDR3 nucleotides read TGCAGCGTTGGAGGGGACCAAGAGACCCAGTACTTC.

This clone was counted a few times. The J gene is TRBJ2-1, the V gene TRBV27; no reliable D call. Germline CDR1 is MNHEY and CDR2 is SMNVEV (reference sequence). This CDR3 has 12 amino acids. V lost 6 bases and J 9 bases, leaving 12 bases between the germline ends. CDR3 in amino acids: CASRPNLVEQFF. In nucleotides, the CDR3 is TGTGCCAGCAGACCAAATCTTGTTGAGCAGTTCTTC.

The chain joins TRBV7-9 to TRBJ2-3, with a possible D match to TRBD2 (5 bases). The CDR3 consists of 12 residues. V was cut by 5 bases and J by 6 bases, with 9 bases left in between. Germline CDR1 SEHNR, CDR2 FQNEAQ (reference sequence). DNA for the CDR3: TGTGCCAGCAGCCTAAGGGAGGATACGCAGTATTTT. It encodes CASSLREDTQYF.

This rearrangement joins TRBV7-9 to TRBJ2-1; 12 positions agree with TRBD2. Germline CDR1 reads SEHNR; CDR2 reads FQNEAQ (reference sequence). The length of the CDR3 is 16 residues. V shed 5 bases and J 8 bases; nucleotides not matched to a gene: 10. The CDR3 DNA follows: TGTGCCAGCAGCCCCTACGGGGCTAGCGGGAGGGATGAGCAGTTCTTC. Amino acid sequence: CASSPYGASGRDEQFF.

This chain joins TRBV27 and TRBJ2-7; 10 bases fit TRBD1. Looked up from germline, CDR1 is MNHEY and CDR2 is SMNVEV (reference sequence). The CDR3 extends over 16 amino acids. V was pared by 4 bases and J by 5 bases, with 11 bases of the junction left unmatched. CDR3 amino acids: CASSSLIWTGGNEQYF. The DNA for the CDR3 is TGTGCCAGCAGTTCCCTTATTTGGACAGGGGGTAACGAGCAGTACTTC.

The chain joins TRBV2 to TRBJ1-1, with 7 bases aligning to TRBD1. Germline-derived CDR1 and CDR2 are SNHLY and FYNNEI. The CDR3 is 15 amino acids. Trimming removed 7 bases from V and 0 bases from J; junction bases left unmatched: 8. This CDR3 is CASKIGRGVNTEAFF. DNA for the CDR3: TGTGCCAGCAAAATTGGCAGGGGGGTGAACACTGAAGCTTTCTTT.

The chain joins TRBV7-3 to TRBJ2-2, with TRBD1 matching over 7 bases. The CDR3 length is 16 residues. Trimming cost V 0 bases and J 5 bases; bases outside gene matches: 6. Looked up from germline, CDR1 is SGHTA and CDR2 is FQGTGA. CDR3 in amino acids: CASSLTSSRGTGELFF. CDR3 nucleotides: TGTGCCAGCAGCTTAACGAGTAGCAGGGGGACCGGGGAGCTGTTTTTT.

The CDR3 DNA reads as TGTGCCAGCAGTTTTCCGGGGCGGGATGGGGGAGATACGCAGTATTTT. Translated, it gives CASSFPGRDGGDTQYF. V and J are TRBV27 and TRBJ2-3, with TRBD2 as a possible D gene (6 bases). Trimming shortened V by 3 bases and J by 5 bases, and 18 bases separated the two germline ends. CDR1 is MNHEY, CDR2 SMNVEV, per germline (reference sequence). The CDR3 is 16 amino acids.